This section outlines one T cell receptor beta chain sequence together with its context. The antigen it recognizes is unknown. The junction departs from germline at one end; a sequencing error may be responsible. Including the terminal cysteine and phenylalanine, the CDR3 comprises 15 residues. The sequence is cut down to CDR3 DNA, 45 bases in frame from base 1. CDR1 and CDR2 are read off the germline V gene as MGHDK and SYGVNS. The data derive from a study of blood T cell repertoires in COVID-19 (dated by TCRdb to about 2020). About the investigation overall: Samples covering the acute and convalescent phases of COVID-19 were provided by collaborators in the United States, Italy and Spain. The prospective study material was composed of cDNA or gDNA derived from T cells, B-cell-depleted T cells, or PBMCs. Where HLA class I and class II types were available, the types were taken from metadata supplied by the sample provider, not from assay-based typing. The samples were drawn from two sources: the first 160 participants of the ongoing ImmuneRACE study, and 1,200 or so subjects contributed by 6 global collaborators. Deeply sampled blood TCRbeta repertoires from subjects exposed to, actively infected with, or recovered from COVID-19 were included in the dataset. The repertoires were released in a freely available public database intended as a resource for research on the immune response to SARS-CoV-2. Nearly every sample came with metadata listing a de-identified subject ID, COVID-19 status, age in years and sex. The investigation overall reported the following: How much clinical and demographic metadata was included differed by source and by participant, and the metadata was provided uncurated.

One collaborating source in Seattle enrolled patients during active infection and followed them longitudinally through the course of disease. Whole blood was collected in K2EDTA tubes by collaborating institutions according to the institutions' own protocols. For TCRbeta analysis, collaborators shipped samples in one of three forms: frozen whole blood, isolated PBMCs, or DNA extracted from either of those sample types. TCRbeta CDR3 regions were amplified from genomic DNA using the immunoSEQ Assay, a bias-controlled multiplex PCR. Per the original workflow: Nucleated cell counts per sample were estimated from amplification of reference gene primers within the assay. To quantify the absolute abundance of each unique TCRbeta CDR3 rearrangement, sequence reads were collapsed and filtered. For each sample, productive Simpson clonality was calculated by taking the square root of Simpson's diversity index across productive rearrangements. TCRdb took over this immuneACCESS table, retaining in-frame rearrangements with V and J assigned. Such tables are incomplete; in checked studies, under half of the missing clones stem from an unresolved V gene, and the remainder is unexplained. The DNA gave D and trimming, while V, J and clone size come from that table. In this sample the table shows 150,000 to 200,000 clones, 80% to 90% of which occur a single time. About 14% of the sample rests with the top ten.

The rearrangement joined TRBV25-1 to TRBJ2-3; 7 bases in the middle match TRBD1. This TCR came from a woman aged 70-85 years with COVID-19, enrolled during active disease. Sequencing was done on a sample of peripheral blood. The base sequence is TGTGCCACCAGTGAAGTGACAGGGTTCACAGATACGCAGTATTTT. Its protein reads: CATSEVTGFTDTQYF.